This is a list of T cell receptor beta chains from one sample in a study of early T cells in non-severe SARS-CoV-2 infection. In TCRdb, the 5' RACE reads were re-called with MiXCR into one record per CDR3 protein. The sample shows tens of thousands of distinct CDR3 sequences, 8.8% of them seen only once. The material sequenced was whole blood, taken at baseline. These receptors originate from an adult who was a healthcare worker with PCR-confirmed SARS-CoV-2 infection or an uninfected control (not recorded which). The CDR3 runs from the conserved cysteine through the conserved F or W. Clone size is stated in some rows and not others, as once, few, many or a class when expanded.

v_call	j_call	clone_size	cdr3_aa
TRBV5-6	TRBJ1-2	many	CASRNYGTGYGYTF
TRBV7-2	TRBJ2-3	few	CASSRDLSTDTQYF
TRBV6-1	TRBJ1-1	many	CASSEMRNAEAFF
TRBV5-6	TRBJ2-1	NA	CASSLSWDRGVAGVIDEQFF
TRBV12-3/TRBV12-4	TRBJ1-5	many	CASSLQPVVGNQPQHF
TRBV28	TRBJ2-5	NA	CASSFGTGIQETQYF
TRBV12-3/TRBV12-4	TRBJ2-5	NA	CASSPGQQETQYF
TRBV7-9	TRBJ2-3	few	CASSLGYHLTDTQYF
TRBV29-1	TRBJ2-7	few	CSVVGSGAYEQYF
TRBV9	TRBJ2-1	many	CASSGRVGRLSYNEQFF
TRBV7-7	TRBJ2-2	NA	CASSSPGLAGGSANTGELFF
TRBV4-1	TRBJ2-7	NA	CASSQEAEGLAGLQGQYF
TRBV5-1	TRBJ2-4	NA	CASSPNLQENIQYF
TRBV11-3	TRBJ2-1	few	CASSFQAGGGAPFEQFF
TRBV20-1	TRBJ2-5	many	CSATRNYLQETQYF
TRBV7-2	TRBJ2-2	many	CASSLVGGDGTGELFF
TRBV11-2	TRBJ2-6	NA	CASSLDQRQGIGGANVLTF
TRBV2	TRBJ2-1	many	CASTLSGGMYNEQFF
TRBV3-1	TRBJ2-1	NA	CASSLRTGGNEQFF
TRBV10-3	TRBJ2-1	few	CAISEGNEQFF
TRBV18	TRBJ2-7	few	CASSPTSSYEQYF
TRBV4-1	TRBJ1-3	few	CASSQAHPSGNTIYF
TRBV18	TRBJ2-7	few	CASSPTSGSYEQYF
TRBV7-6	TRBJ2-1	NA	CASSLGAATYNEQFF
TRBV2	TRBJ2-6	NA	CASSERGRETGANVLTF
TRBV20-1	TRBJ2-5	NA	CSPAPGSF
TRBV20-1	TRBJ2-3	few	CSARGLAGAPTDTQYF
TRBV27	TRBJ2-7	NA	CASSRGTGSYEQYF
TRBV6-6	TRBJ2-5	once	CASYSLARGQETQYF
TRBV11-3	TRBJ2-7	NA	CASSLVSTAGEQYF
TRBV7-2	TRBJ2-5	medium-sized	CASSALDRGRYQETQYF
TRBV4-3	TRBJ2-7	few	CASSHWAGTGGNEQYF
TRBV11-2	TRBJ1-6	NA	CASSLEQANSPLHF
TRBV20-1	TRBJ2-1	many	CSARGEGVTSEQFF
TRBV7-6	TRBJ2-7	NA	CASSDRSYEQYF
TRBV9	TRBJ1-2	many	CASSAHPGGYTF